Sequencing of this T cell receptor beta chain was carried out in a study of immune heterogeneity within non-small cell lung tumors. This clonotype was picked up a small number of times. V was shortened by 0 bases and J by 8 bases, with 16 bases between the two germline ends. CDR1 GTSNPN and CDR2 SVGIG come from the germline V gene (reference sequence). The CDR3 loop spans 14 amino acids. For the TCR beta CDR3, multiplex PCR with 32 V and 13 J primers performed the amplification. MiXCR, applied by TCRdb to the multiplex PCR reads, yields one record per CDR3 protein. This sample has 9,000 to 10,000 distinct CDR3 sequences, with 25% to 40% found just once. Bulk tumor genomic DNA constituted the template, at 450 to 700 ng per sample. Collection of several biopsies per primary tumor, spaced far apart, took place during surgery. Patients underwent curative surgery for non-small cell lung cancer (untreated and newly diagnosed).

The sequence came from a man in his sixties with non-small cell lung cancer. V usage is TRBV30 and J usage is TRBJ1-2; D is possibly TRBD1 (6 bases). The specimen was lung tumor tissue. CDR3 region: CAWSVLSSDSGYTF. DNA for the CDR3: TGTGCCTGGAGTGTATTATCGTCGGACAGCGGCTACACCTTC. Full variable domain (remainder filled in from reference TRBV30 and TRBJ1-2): SQTIHQWPATLVQPVGSPLSLECTVEGTSNPNLYWYRQAAGRGLQLLFYSVGIGQISSEVPQNLSASRPQDRQFILSSKKLLLSDSGFYLCAWSVLSSDSGYTFGSGTRLTVV.